This T cell receptor beta chain is from a study of T-cell memory formation after mild COVID-19. Germline V lookup: CDR1 MNHEY, CDR2 SVGAGI. The V and J ends lost 5 bases and 5 bases, in that order; junction bases with no gene match: 7. The CDR3 extends over 16 amino acids. 5'RACE with constant-segment primers yielded barcoded, UMI-tagged TCR alpha and TCR beta cDNA libraries. TCRdb fed the 5' RACE reads into MiXCR, producing one record per CDR3 protein. The data contain 400,000 to 500,000 distinct CDR3 sequences, 24% of them singletons. Sequencing was carried out using PBMCs or a T cell subset sorted from them (not recorded which). The chain is built from TRBV6-5 and TRBJ2-5; 14 positions agree with TRBD2. The sequence was obtained from an adult woman who had mild COVID-19 (a few samples of this study predate the infection). Cell type and time point are not known. The CDR3 region is CASSQTSGRALETQYF. CDR3 bases: TGTGCCAGCAGTCAGACTAGCGGGAGGGCCTTGGAGACCCAGTACTTC.